The present TCR beta chain was sequenced within a study of CD8+CD57+ T cells in acquired aplastic anemia. Study results and caveats: Overlap between patients and controls comprised some 31 CD8+ CDR3 sequences.

Concerning this clonotype itself: Its antigen is still unknown.

The use of genomic DNA as template underpinned the TCR beta VDJ and CDR3 profiling. Via MiXCR, TCRdb re-called the reads, giving one row per CDR3 protein. This table holds under 200,000 distinct CDR3 sequences, around 40% found once. Germline CDR1 is SQVTM and CDR2 is ANQGSEA. This CDR3 has 14 amino acids. The V and J ends lost 6 bases and 0 bases respectively, with 15 bases between them. The clonotype comes from a human donor in good health. V usage is TRBV29-1 and J usage is TRBJ2-7, with D perhaps assigned TRBD1 or TRBD2 (5 bases each). The material sequenced was sorted CD4+, CD8+, or CD8+CD57+ T cells (not recorded which) from PBMCs. CDR3 region: CSVDTGTGSYEQYF. In nucleotides, the CDR3 is TGCAGCGTCGACACCGGGACGGGCTCCTACGAGCAGTACTTC.